Below, 14 T cell receptor beta chains from the same sample are listed, as sequenced in a study of T cell responses to AZD1222 COVID-19 vaccine. The repertoire was sequenced with immunoSEQ multiplex PCR; TCRdb's copy has only in-frame clones and lacks some. Of around 150,000 clones in the sample, 75% to 95% were seen once. Source: peripheral blood, taken 28 days after the second AZD1222 dose. These receptors originate from an adult who received the AZD1222 COVID-19 vaccine.

This chain joins TRBV6-5 and TRBJ2-1; D perhaps matches TRBD2 (6 bases). This CDR3 has 16 amino acids. The V and J ends lost 2 bases and 1 base respectively, with 12 bases between them. The germline V gene has CDR1 MNHEY and CDR2 SVGAGI. CDR3 nucleotides: TGTGCCAGCAGTTACGGGACCGGGAGATCCTACAATGAGCAGTTCTTC. As protein: CASSYGTGRSYNEQFF.

The V call is TRBV6-5, the J call TRBJ2-3, with 7 bases that match TRBD1. The CDR3 sequence is 13 residues long. After removal of 7 bases from V and 3 bases from J, the junction contained 4 bases not matched to a gene. Germline V gene data show CDR1 as MNHEY and CDR2 as SVGAGI. The CDR3 spells CASTTGVTDTQYF. The CDR3 region has the DNA TGTGCCAGCACCACAGGGGTAACAGATACGCAGTATTTT.

CDR3 protein: CAWIGLGMNTEAFF. In nucleotides, the CDR3 is TGTGCCTGGATAGGCCTGGGGATGAACACTGAAGCTTTCTTT. V and J are TRBV30 and TRBJ1-1; D is uncertain. The CDR3 covers 14 residues. The germline V gene has CDR1 GTSNPN and CDR2 SVGIG (reference sequence). V was shortened by 4 bases and J by 0 bases, with 12 bases between the two germline ends.

V usage is TRBV2 and J usage is TRBJ1-5; D remains ambiguous. V was cut by 6 bases and J by 5 bases, with 14 bases left in between. In germline, CDR1 is SNHLY, CDR2 FYNNEI. The length of the CDR3 is 14 residues. The CDR3 nucleotides read TGTGCCAGCAGCCGAACCGGGCCGGATCAGCCCCAGCATTTT. Its protein is CASSRTGPDQPQHF.

CDR3 protein: CASSVGPGPGQGSYEQYF. The CDR3 nucleotides read TGTGCCAGCAGCGTCGGACCGGGACCGGGACAGGGGTCCTACGAGCAGTACTTC. The chain couples TRBV9 to TRBJ2-7, with TRBD1 matching 10 bases. This CDR3 is 18 amino acids long. The J segment lost 1 base and the V segment lost 2 bases, leaving 12 bases of the junction unmatched. Germline CDR1 reads SGDLS; CDR2 reads YYNGEE.

The CDR3 sequence: CSAWTGSLEAFF. The CDR3 DNA is TGCAGCGCTTGGACAGGGAGTCTTGAAGCTTTCTTT. This chain uses TRBV29-1 with TRBJ1-1, with 8 bases aligning to TRBD1. V shed 7 bases and J 7 bases; nucleotides not matched to a gene: 8. This CDR3 is 12 amino acids long. The V gene's germline CDR1 is SQVTM and CDR2 ANQGSEA.

The V call is TRBV6-5, the J call TRBJ1-5; TRBD1 might be the D (5 bases). The ends were cut back, 6 bases at V and 6 bases at J, with 15 bases in the middle. Germline assignment: CDR1 MNHEY and CDR2 SVGAGI. This CDR3 has 14 amino acids. The CDR3 spells CASSPTPRAQPQHF. The CDR3 DNA sequence: TGTGCCAGCAGCCCCACCCCCAGGGCTCAGCCCCAGCATTTT.

This chain joins TRBV12-3 or TRBV12-4 and TRBJ1-2; no definite D call. The CDR3 is 13 residues long. The V end was cut by 5 bases, the J end by 4 bases, with 11 bases between. CDR3 DNA sequence: TGTGCCAGCAGTGACAACCAAATCTATGGCTACACCTTC. It translates to CASSDNQIYGYTF.

This chain connects TRBV11-2 to TRBJ2-5; a possible D gene is TRBD1 (7 bases). Trimming removed 3 bases at V and 1 base at J, with 12 bases between. Germline V gene lookup returns CDR1 SGHAT and CDR2 FQNNGV. The CDR3 runs 15 residues. The CDR3: CASSFGGQLQETQYF. The CDR3 DNA sequence: TGTGCCAGCAGCTTCGGGGGACAGCTCCAAGAGACCCAGTACTTC.

The V gene is TRBV27, the J gene TRBJ2-7, with D perhaps TRBD1 (5 bases). CDR1 and CDR2 (germline): MNHEY, SMNVEV (reference sequence). This CDR3 is 15 amino acids long. Deletions cut 2 bases from V and 0 bases from J, with 11 bases between. The CDR3 loop reads CASSLRQGFSYEQYF. The DNA for the CDR3 is TGTGCCAGCAGTTTACGGCAGGGTTTCTCCTACGAGCAGTACTTC.

The chain uses TRBV7-9 and TRBJ2-7; D perhaps matches TRBD1 (5 bases). This CDR3 contains 13 residues. In germline, CDR1 is SEHNR, CDR2 FQNEAQ (reference sequence). The V gene lost 3 bases and the J gene lost 3 bases, with 9 bases spanning the gap. The CDR3 sequence: CASSLITGYEQYF. The CDR3 DNA reads as TGTGCCAGCAGCTTGATAACAGGCTACGAGCAGTACTTC.

The CDR3 coding sequence is TGCGCCAGCAGCTTGGTCGTTGGACTAGCGGGAGACAATGAGCAGTTCTTC. Translated: CASSLVVGLAGDNEQFF. The J gene is TRBJ2-1, the V gene TRBV5-1; 13 bases are a match to TRBD2. CDR1 and CDR2 (germline): SGHRS, YFSETQ. The CDR3 length is 17 residues. V gave up 0 bases and J gave up 5 bases; unmatched junction bases: 5.

The chain recombines TRBV5-1 with TRBJ1-3; no firm D call. V lost 0 bases to trimming and J lost 2 bases, with 6 bases between them. Germline CDR1 reads SGHRS; CDR2 reads YFSETQ. This CDR3 comprises 14 residues. The CDR3 spells CASSLGRAGNTIYF. DNA of the CDR3: TGCGCCAGCAGCTTGGGGAGGGCTGGAAACACCATATATTTT.

The V gene is TRBV5-1, the J gene TRBJ2-1; D gene uncertain. This CDR3 is built from 16 residues. Germline CDR1 reads SGHRS; CDR2 reads YFSETQ. V lost 0 bases to trimming and J lost 0 bases, with 10 bases between them. The CDR3 nucleotides read TGCGCCAGCAGCTTGGACGTGTGGGGCTCCTACAATGAGCAGTTCTTC. Translated: CASSLDVWGSYNEQFF.